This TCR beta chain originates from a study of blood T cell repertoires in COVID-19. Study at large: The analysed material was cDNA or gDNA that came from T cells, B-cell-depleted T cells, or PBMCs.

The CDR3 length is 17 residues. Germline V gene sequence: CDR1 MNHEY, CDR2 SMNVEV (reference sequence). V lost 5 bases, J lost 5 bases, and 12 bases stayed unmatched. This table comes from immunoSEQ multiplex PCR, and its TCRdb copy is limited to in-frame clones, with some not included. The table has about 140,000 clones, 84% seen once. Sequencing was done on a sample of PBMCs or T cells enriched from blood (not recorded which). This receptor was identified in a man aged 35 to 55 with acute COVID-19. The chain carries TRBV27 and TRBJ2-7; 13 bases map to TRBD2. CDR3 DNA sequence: TGTGCCAGCAGTCCAACTCTTGGACTAGCGGGAGTCCACGAGCAGTACTTC. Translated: CASSPTLGLAGVHEQYF.